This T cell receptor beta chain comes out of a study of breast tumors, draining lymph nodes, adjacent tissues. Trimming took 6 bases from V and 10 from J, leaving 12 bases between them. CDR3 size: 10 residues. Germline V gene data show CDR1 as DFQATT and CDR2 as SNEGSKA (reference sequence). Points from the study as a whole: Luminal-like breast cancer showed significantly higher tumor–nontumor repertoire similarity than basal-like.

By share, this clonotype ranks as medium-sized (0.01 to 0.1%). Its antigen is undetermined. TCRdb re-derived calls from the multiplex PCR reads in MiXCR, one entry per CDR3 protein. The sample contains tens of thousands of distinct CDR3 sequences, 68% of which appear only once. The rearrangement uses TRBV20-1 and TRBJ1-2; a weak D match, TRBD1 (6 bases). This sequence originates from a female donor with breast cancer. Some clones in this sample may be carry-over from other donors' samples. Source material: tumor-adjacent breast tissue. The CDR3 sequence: CSANRASYTF. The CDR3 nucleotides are TGCAGTGCCAACAGGGCCTCCTACACCTTC.